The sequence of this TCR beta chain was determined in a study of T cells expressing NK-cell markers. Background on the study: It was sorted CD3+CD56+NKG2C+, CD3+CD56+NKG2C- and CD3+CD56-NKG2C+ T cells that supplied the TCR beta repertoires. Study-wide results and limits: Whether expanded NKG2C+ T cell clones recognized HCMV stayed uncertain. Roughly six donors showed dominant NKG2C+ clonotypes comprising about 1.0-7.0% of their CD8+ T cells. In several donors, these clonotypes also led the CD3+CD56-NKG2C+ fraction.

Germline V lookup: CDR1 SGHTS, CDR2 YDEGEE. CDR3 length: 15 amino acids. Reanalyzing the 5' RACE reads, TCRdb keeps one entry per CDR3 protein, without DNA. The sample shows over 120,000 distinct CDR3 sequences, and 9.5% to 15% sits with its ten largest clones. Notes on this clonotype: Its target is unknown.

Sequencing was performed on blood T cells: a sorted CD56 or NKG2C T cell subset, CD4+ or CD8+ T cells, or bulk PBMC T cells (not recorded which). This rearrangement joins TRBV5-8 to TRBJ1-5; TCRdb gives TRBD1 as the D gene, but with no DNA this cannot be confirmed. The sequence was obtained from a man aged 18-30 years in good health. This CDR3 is CASSLTGGAGQPQHF.